The rows below give T cell receptor beta chains drawn from one sample of a study of blood T cell repertoires in COVID-19. Produced via immunoSEQ multiplex PCR; TCRdb's table is partial and in-frame only. The profile shows under 350,000 clones, roughly 85% of them singletons. The material sequenced was peripheral blood. These TCRs come from a human donor in a cohort sampled during active COVID-19. The CDR3 runs from the conserved cysteine through the conserved F or W. D genes are given only for firm matches. A clone size is listed for some rows: how often the clone was seen (once, few, many), or a class if it is expanded.

DNA,CDR3,size,D,J,V
TGTGCCAGCAGACAGCCTGGAGGACTTGCCGGGGAGCTGTTTTTT,CASRQPGGLAGELFF,-,-,TRBJ2-2,TRBV7-3
TGTGCCAGCAGCTCCGACATCCCTTATCAGCCCCAGCATTTT,CASSSDIPYQPQHF,once,-,TRBJ1-5,TRBV6-2/TRBV6-3
TGTGCCAGCAGCCCCCGGACAGGGGCCTACGAGCAGTACTTC,CASSPRTGAYEQYF,-,TRBD1,TRBJ2-7,TRBV7-9
TGCAGCGTTGAAGTACAGGGGGCGAACACTGAAGCTTTCTTT,CSVEVQGANTEAFF,-,TRBD1,TRBJ1-1,TRBV29-1
TGTGCCAGCAGTTACTTACAGGCTGGAAACACCATATATTTT,CASSYLQAGNTIYF,-,-,TRBJ1-3,TRBV6-5
TGCGCCAGCAGCTTGGCCTTAGCGGGGCTCTACGAGCAGTACTTC,CASSLALAGLYEQYF,-,TRBD2,TRBJ2-7,TRBV5-1
TGTGCCTGGAGTGTACTAGCGGTGTACAATGAGCAGTTCTTC,CAWSVLAVYNEQFF,-,TRBD2,TRBJ2-1,TRBV30
TGCGCCAGCAGCCGAGTGGCAGGGGGAACTGAAGCTTTCTTT,CASSRVAGGTEAFF,-,TRBD1,TRBJ1-1,TRBV4-1
TGTGCCAGCAAAAGGGCCGGGACAGGGGGTGAAAAACTGTTTTTT,CASKRAGTGGEKLFF,-,TRBD1,TRBJ1-4,TRBV27
TGTGCCAGCGGCTATGGGCCCACCGGGAACTACGAGCAGTACTTC,CASGYGPTGNYEQYF,-,-,TRBJ2-7,TRBV6-5
TGTGCCAGTAGTATGTCCTCCTCTGGAAACACCATATATTTT,CASSMSSSGNTIYF,-,-,TRBJ1-3,TRBV19
TGTGCCAGCAGCTTAGACAGGGGAGGCGAGCAGTACTTC,CASSLDRGGEQYF,once,TRBD1,TRBJ2-7,TRBV7-3
TGTGCCAGCAGATTATACGAGCAGTACTTC,CASRLYEQYF,once,-,TRBJ2-7,TRBV2
TGTGCCAGTACTTGGGGGCGAAGTAACTATGGCTACACCTTC,CASTWGRSNYGYTF,few,-,TRBJ1-2,TRBV19
TGTGCCAGCAGCAAAGGTGGAGGGGGCAGGAGCAATCAGCCCCAGCATTTT,CASSKGGGGRSNQPQHF,-,-,TRBJ1-5,TRBV21-1